The rows below give T cell receptor beta chains drawn from one sample of a study of early stage breast cancer tumors. Profiling relied on immunoSEQ multiplex PCR, and the TCRdb table lists in-frame clones only, not all of them. The sample includes tens of thousands of clones, roughly 78% of them seen just once. The sequenced sample was blood. Receptor source: a person aged 40 to 49 with breast cancer. CDR3s leave out the opening cysteine and the closing phenylalanine or tryptophan. Clone sizes are given selectively: once, few, many, or a class where the clone is expanded.

.,TRBV18,TRBJ2-5,12,ASSPAGVQETQY
.,TRBV11-3,TRBJ2-7,10,ASSSGNYEQY
.,TRBV7-2,TRBJ2-1,13,ASTTTSGTPNEQF
once,TRBV4-2,TRBJ2-5,12,ASSQGGLQETQY
.,TRBV19,TRBJ2-6,12,ASSFLSGANVLT
.,TRBV5-6,TRBJ2-5,16,ASSLAWGEGTVGETQY
once,TRBV18,TRBJ2-5,11,ASSESGRETQY
.,TRBV4-1,TRBJ2-2,11,ASSQLNTGELF
.,TRBV4-1,TRBJ2-5,13,ASSLRGLAGETQY
.,TRBV5-1,TRBJ2-1,13,ASSLGLVGFNEQF
.,TRBV30,TRBJ2-1,10,AWSATGNEQF
.,TRBV6-1,TRBJ1-5,13,ASSLNRGNNQPQH
.,TRBV2,TRBJ1-2,10,ASSGVRAGYT
.,TRBV27,TRBJ1-5,12,ASSFSGQLQPQH
.,TRBV5-6,TRBJ1-1,13,ASSLGYGRNTEAF
.,TRBV30,TRBJ1-3,10,AWTTGGNTIY
.,TRBV18,TRBJ2-7,14,ASSPVGTGSPYEQY
.,TRBV6-6,TRBJ1-1,13,ASRALGVSNTEAF
.,TRBV5-4,TRBJ2-2,13,ASSSGQVLTGELF
.,TRBV20-1,TRBJ2-3,8,SASSDTQY
.,TRBV9,TRBJ2-5,12,ASSPTGGYGTQY
.,TRBV5-1,TRBJ2-1,13,ASSLVAGVGYEQF
.,TRBV6-1,TRBJ2-7,10,ASRSDVYEQY
.,TRBV7-2,TRBJ2-5,14,ASSLASGSYRETQY
.,TRBV11-2,TRBJ2-7,15,ASSPRTGQRSTYEQY
.,TRBV7-6,TRBJ2-2,13,ASSFFGSNAGELF
.,TRBV4-2,TRBJ2-7,14,ASSQGTSGSYGEQY
.,TRBV30,TRBJ1-2,11,AWSPGLSYGYT
.,TRBV29-1,TRBJ1-2,14,SVDGGPGGDTYGYT
.,TRBV20-1,TRBJ1-2,9,SASDGYGYT
once,TRBV14,TRBJ2-1,11,ASSQDTSSVGF
.,TRBV5-4,TRBJ2-5,13,ASSLYSRGGETQY
once,TRBV25-1,TRBJ1-1,11,ASSYREYTEAF
few,TRBV6-5,TRBJ1-2,11,ASSYSGADGYT
.,TRBV18,TRBJ2-3,13,ASSPRAGHTDTQY
.,TRBV6-5,TRBJ2-7,12,ASSLAGVDYEQY
.,TRBV4-2,TRBJ1-1,14,ASSQDREGMNTEAF
.,TRBV5-1,TRBJ2-1,14,ASSPRLAGGTNEQF
.,TRBV29-1,TRBJ2-7,9,SVTSAGEQY
few,TRBV2,TRBJ2-2,16,ASSEPNTGGLDTGELF
.,TRBV11-2,TRBJ2-7,14,ASSPTRASSLYEQY
few,TRBV18,TRBJ1-1,11,ASSPAGGTEAF
.,TRBV15,TRBJ1-1,14,ATSRDRGERGTEAF
.,TRBV6-1,TRBJ2-5,12,ASRVEAAQETQY
.,TRBV7-6,TRBJ2-7,13,ASSLGPGTFYEQY